This passage covers 27 T cell receptor beta chains from one sample sequenced in a study of blood T cell repertoires in COVID-19. Some clones are missing from TCRdb's copy, which holds only in-frame ones; the method was immunoSEQ multiplex PCR. The table records tens of thousands of clones, 75% to 90% of them present only once. Input material: peripheral blood. The receptors come from a human donor in a cohort sampled during active COVID-19.

V gene TRBV27 combines with J gene TRBJ1-4; the D is unclear. V lost 0 bases and J lost 0, with 8 bases in between. CDR3 length: 16 amino acids. In germline, CDR1 is MNHEY, CDR2 SMNVEV (reference sequence). The CDR3 DNA sequence: TGTGCCAGCAGTTTATCGAATCCAGCAACTAATGAAAAACTGTTTTTT. This codes for CASSLSNPATNEKLFF.

This clone was picked up a small number of times. This chain links TRBV18 with TRBJ2-1; possible D gene TRBD2, 5 bases. This CDR3 is built from 13 residues. CDR1 is KGHSH and CDR2 is LQKENI in the germline V gene. V lost 1 base, J lost 6 bases, and 7 bases lay in between. CDR3: CASSPRGFNEQFF. DNA of the CDR3: TGTGCCAGCTCACCACGAGGGTTCAATGAGCAGTTCTTC.

This rearrangement joins TRBV7-3 to TRBJ2-1; 8 bases are shared with TRBD2. Germline trimming cut 3 bases from V and 1 base from J; bases unmatched to any gene: 8. The length of the CDR3 is 17 residues. The germline V gene has CDR1 SGHTA and CDR2 FQGTGA. The CDR3 coding sequence is TGTGCCAGCAGCTTTAGCCCGCGGGAGGCGTCCTACAATGAGCAGTTCTTC. This encodes CASSFSPREASYNEQFF.

The chain is built from TRBV9 and TRBJ1-6; maybe TRBD1 (5 bases). With 0 bases removed from V and 8 bases from J, the gap between germline ends came to 15 bases. The CDR3 runs 16 residues. The germline V gene has CDR1 SGDLS and CDR2 YYNGEE. CDR3 protein: CASSVGPGSFDSPLHF. The CDR3 DNA sequence: TGTGCCAGCAGCGTAGGTCCAGGGTCTTTTGATTCACCCCTCCACTTT.

This chain links TRBV18 with TRBJ1-3; no clear D gene. The germline V gene has CDR1 KGHSH and CDR2 LQKENI. Trimming pared 3 bases from V and 0 bases from J, leaving 18 bases between. The CDR3 spans 18 residues. CDR3 amino acids: CASSPINQALGSGNTIYF. In DNA, the CDR3 is TGTGCCAGCTCACCTATAAATCAGGCCCTCGGCTCTGGAAACACCATATATTTT.

The rearrangement links TRBV28 to TRBJ2-1; TRBD1 matches 8 bases. Trimming cost V 5 bases and J 4 bases; bases outside gene matches: 10. There are 16 residues in the CDR3. Germline V lookup: CDR1 MDHEN, CDR2 SYDVKM. The CDR3 DNA sequence: TGTGCCAGCAGTCCCCAAGAGGACAGGGCGTACAATGAGCAGTTCTTC. Translating it yields CASSPQEDRAYNEQFF.

This clone appeared once. The genes are TRBV5-5 and TRBJ2-7; D is possibly TRBD1 (5 bases). V was clipped by 1 base and J by 0 bases, with 14 bases between them. The CDR3 length is 16 residues. Germline CDR1 and CDR2: SGHKS and YYEKEE (reference sequence). The CDR3 region is CASSLKGLSNSYEQYF. The CDR3 DNA reads as TGTGCCAGCAGCTTGAAGGGGTTAAGCAACTCCTACGAGCAGTACTTC. Together with reference TRBV5-5 and TRBJ2-7, the CDR3 gives the full variable domain: DAGVTQSPTHLIKTRGQQVTLRCSPISGHKSVSWYQQVLGQGPQFIFQYYEKEERGRGNFPDRFSARQFPNYSSELNVNALLLGDSALYLCASSLKGLSNSYEQYFGPGTRLTVT.

The chain couples TRBV7-3 to TRBJ2-2; 7 positions match TRBD2. Germline V CDR1 and CDR2: SGHTA, FQGTGA. The CDR3 consists of 15 residues. The V and J ends lost 3 bases and 1 base, in that order; junction bases with no gene match: 2. As DNA, the CDR3 is TGTGCCAGCAGCTTCGGGAGGTGGAACACCGGGGAGCTGTTTTTT. Its translation: CASSFGRWNTGELFF.

The chain combines TRBV29-1 with TRBJ1-2, with TRBD1 as a possible D gene (6 bases). V was trimmed by 7 bases and J by 5 bases, leaving 11 bases between them. From germline, CDR1 is SQVTM and CDR2 ANQGSEA. The CDR3 runs 11 residues. CDR3 in DNA: TGCAGCGCCCGGACAGAATATGGCTACACCTTC. Protein sequence: CSARTEYGYTF.

The rearrangement links TRBV6-5 to TRBJ2-7; a weak D match, TRBD2 (5 bases). With 2 bases removed from V and 0 bases from J, the gap between germline ends came to 8 bases. Germline lookup yields CDR1 MNHEY and CDR2 SVGAGI. CDR3 size: 14 residues. The CDR3 bases are TGTGCCAGCAGTTACAACCGGGACTCCTACGAGCAGTACTTC. It is translated as CASSYNRDSYEQYF.

The chain links TRBV5-1 to TRBJ1-1; 8 bases map to TRBD1. The CDR3 covers 16 residues. After removal of 4 bases from V and 0 bases from J, the junction contained 8 bases not matched to a gene. The germline gives CDR1 SGHRS, CDR2 YFSETQ. CDR3 in DNA: TGCGCCAGCAGCCCTGGACAGGGACCCATGAACACTGAAGCTTTCTTT. Translating gives CASSPGQGPMNTEAFF.

This chain uses TRBV2 with TRBJ2-7, with a weak D call TRBD1 (6 bases). The CDR3 runs 13 residues. Germline values: CDR1 SNHLY, CDR2 FYNNEI. The V end was cut by 6 bases, the J end by 6 bases, with 15 bases between. CDR3 sequence: CASSPMRQAEQYF. For the CDR3, the DNA is TGTGCCAGCAGCCCCATGAGACAGGCCGAGCAGTACTTC.

Comments on this clone: Other DNA variants within this sample encode the same CDR3. J is TRBJ1-4 and V is TRBV5-1; D unresolved. The CDR3 consists of 13 residues. Trimming left V 5 bases short and J 8 bases short, with 13 bases between. From germline, CDR1 is SGHRS and CDR2 YFSETQ. The chain's CDR3 is CASSLVPGEKLFF. The CDR3 DNA reads TGCGCCAGCAGTTTAGTCCCGGGGGAAAAACTGTTTTTT.

CDR3 sequence: CASSLTGGDNNEQFF. The CDR3 DNA is TGTGCCAGCAGCTTGACAGGGGGCGATAACAATGAGCAGTTCTTC. The J gene is TRBJ2-1, the V gene TRBV11-2; 10 nucleotides line up with TRBD1. The CDR3 has 15 amino acids. The trim removed 3 bases at V and 5 bases at J, leaving 4 bases unmatched. From germline, CDR1 is SGHAT and CDR2 FQNNGV.

The V gene is TRBV7-9, the J gene TRBJ2-7; 7 bases fit TRBD1. This CDR3 has 14 amino acids. The V gene's germline CDR1 is SEHNR and CDR2 FQNEAQ (reference sequence). The V segment lost 4 bases and the J segment 3 bases; nucleotides outside the gene matches: 6. CDR3 protein: CASSSTGQHYEQYF. The CDR3 region has the DNA TGTGCCAGCAGCTCAACGGGACAGCACTACGAGCAGTACTTC.

This sequence joins TRBV19 and TRBJ1-1; D is possibly TRBD1 (5 bases). Germline V gene lookup returns CDR1 LNHDA and CDR2 SQIVND (reference sequence). CDR3 length equals 14 residues. Deletions cut 4 bases from V and 6 bases from J, with 15 bases between. CDR3: CASSRGLQASEAFF. The CDR3, as DNA: TGTGCCAGTAGTAGGGGATTACAGGCTTCTGAAGCTTTCTTT.

This clone was seen only a few times. The gene calls are TRBV5-4 and TRBJ2-7; 7 nucleotides match TRBD1. The CDR3 is 14 residues long. Trimming removed 4 bases from V and 0 bases from J; junction bases left unmatched: 4. CDR1 and CDR2 from the germline V gene are SGHNT and YYREEE (reference sequence). CDR3 residues: CASSAGTDSYEQYF. CDR3 nucleotides: TGTGCCAGCAGCGCAGGGACAGACTCCTACGAGCAGTACTTC.

The chain joins TRBV7-8 to TRBJ2-2, with D maybe TRBD1 (6 bases). This CDR3 has 15 amino acids. CDR1 is SGHVS and CDR2 is FQNEAQ in the germline V gene. V dropped 3 bases and J dropped 5 bases, with 13 bases sitting between them. The CDR3 spells CASSFGQYKTGELFF. The CDR3 DNA sequence: TGTGCCAGCAGCTTCGGACAGTATAAGACCGGGGAGCTGTTTTTT.

The chain links TRBV5-4 to TRBJ1-5, with D unclear. Trimming stripped 1 base from V and 4 bases from J, with 6 bases between. The germline CDR1 and CDR2 sequences are SGHNT and YYREEE (reference sequence). The CDR3 runs 13 residues. The DNA of the CDR3 is TGTGCCAGCAGCTTGTCGCTAAATCAGCCCCAGCATTTT. Amino acid sequence: CASSLSLNQPQHF.

This clone was seen once. The gene calls are TRBV2 and TRBJ1-1, with 10 nucleotides matching TRBD1. V lost 7 bases and J lost 3; bases outside the gene matches: 5. The CDR3 consists of 14 residues. The germline gives CDR1 SNHLY, CDR2 FYNNEI. CDR3 loop: CASIIGTGDTEAFF. CDR3 sequence (DNA): TGTGCCAGCATTATAGGGACAGGGGACACTGAAGCTTTCTTT.

Concerning this clone itself: Other DNA sequences in the sample encode the same CDR3. The rearrangement links TRBV29-1 to TRBJ2-7; 10 bases line up with TRBD1. The CDR3 covers 14 residues. With 6 bases clipped from V and 3 bases from J, the junction kept 8 bases outside the gene matches. Germline V CDR1 and CDR2: SQVTM, ANQGSEA. CDR3 DNA sequence: TGCAGCGTGGGGCGGGACAGGGGATTCTACGAGCAGTACTTC. Encoded protein: CSVGRDRGFYEQYF.

The V gene is TRBV7-2, the J gene TRBJ2-3; 7 bases map to TRBD1. The CDR3 length is 16 residues. The V gene end was trimmed by 4 bases and the J gene end by 6 bases; junction bases not matched to a gene: 13. Germline V gene sequence: CDR1 SGHTA, CDR2 FQGNSA. The chain's CDR3 is CASSSQGGAGSDTQYF. CDR3 in DNA: TGTGCCAGCAGCTCCCAAGGGGGCGCCGGATCGGATACGCAGTATTTT. Looking up the rest from reference TRBV7-2 and TRBJ2-3 gives the full variable domain: GAGVSQSPSNKVTEKGKDVELRCDPISGHTALYWYRQSLGQGLEFLIYFQGNSAPDKSGLPSDRFSAERTGGSVSTLTIQRTQQEDSAVYLCASSSQGGAGSDTQYFGPGTRLTVL.

The genes are TRBV5-1 and TRBJ2-2, with 8 bases lining up with TRBD1. The CDR3 has 16 amino acids. With 4 bases clipped from V and 1 base from J, the junction kept 6 bases outside the gene matches. CDR1 is SGHRS and CDR2 is YFSETQ in the germline V gene. The DNA for the CDR3 is TGCGCCAGCAGCCAGCTAGGGACAGGGAACACCGGGGAGCTGTTTTTT. Its protein product is CASSQLGTGNTGELFF. The whole variable domain, remainder taken from reference TRBV5-1 and TRBJ2-2, is KAGVTQTPRYLIKTRGQQVTLSCSPISGHRSVSWYQQTPGQGLQFLFEYFSETQRNKGNFPGRFSGRQFSNSRSEMNVSTLELGDSALYLCASSQLGTGNTGELFFGEGSRLTVL.

The V and J genes are TRBV7-8 and TRBJ2-1, with 13 bases fitting TRBD2. Germline values: CDR1 SGHVS, CDR2 FQNEAQ. The CDR3 contains 14 residues. V trimming: 1 base; J trimming: 9 bases; junction bases outside the gene matches: 0. CDR3 sequence reads: CASSLGLAGGEQFF. CDR3 sequence (DNA): TGTGCCAGCAGCTTAGGACTAGCGGGGGGTGAGCAGTTCTTC.

This sequence joins TRBV29-1 and TRBJ2-7; 10 bases map to TRBD1. The germline gives CDR1 SQVTM, CDR2 ANQGSEA. Trimming cost V 4 bases and J 2 bases; bases outside gene matches: 8. The CDR3 runs to 15 residues. CDR3 nucleotides: TGCAGCGTTGTCGGGACAGGGGAGTCCCCCTACGAGCAGTACTTC. This sequence encodes CSVVGTGESPYEQYF.

V usage is TRBV6-5 and J usage is TRBJ2-3, with D perhaps TRBD1 (6 bases). Trimming shortened V by 6 bases and J by 4 bases, and 11 bases separated the two germline ends. The germline V gene has CDR1 MNHEY and CDR2 SVGAGI. The CDR3 loop spans 13 amino acids. CDR3 residues: CASRKAGADTQYF. CDR3 bases: TGTGCCAGCAGGAAAGCAGGGGCAGATACGCAGTATTTT.

V is TRBV10-1 and J is TRBJ2-3; a weak D match, TRBD1 (5 bases). V dropped 10 bases and J dropped 5 bases, with 19 bases sitting between them. Germline CDR1 is WNHNN and CDR2 is SYGVQD (reference sequence). This CDR3 comprises 14 residues. The CDR3 DNA sequence: TGCGCCACCCGAGGAAGGGGTTCAGGAGATACGCAGTATTTT. Translated, it gives CATRGRGSGDTQYF.